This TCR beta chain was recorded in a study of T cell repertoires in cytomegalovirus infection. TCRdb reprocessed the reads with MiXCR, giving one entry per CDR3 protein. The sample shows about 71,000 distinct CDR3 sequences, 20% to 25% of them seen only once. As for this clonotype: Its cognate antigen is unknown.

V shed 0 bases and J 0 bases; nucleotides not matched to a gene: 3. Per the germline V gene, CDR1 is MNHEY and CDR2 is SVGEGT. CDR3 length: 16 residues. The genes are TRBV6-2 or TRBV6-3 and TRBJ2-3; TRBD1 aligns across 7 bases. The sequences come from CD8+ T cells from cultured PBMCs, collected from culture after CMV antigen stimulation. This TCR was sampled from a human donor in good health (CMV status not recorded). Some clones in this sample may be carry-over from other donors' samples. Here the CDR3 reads CASSYSKGASTDTQYF. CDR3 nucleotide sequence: TGTGCCAGCAGTTACTCGAAGGGGGCCAGCACAGATACGCAGTATTTT.